Below, 2 T cell receptor beta chains from the same sample are listed, as sequenced in a study of T cell responses to AZD1222 COVID-19 vaccine. Method: immunoSEQ multiplex PCR; TCRdb's copy keeps in-frame clones and lacks some. The table has some 180,000 clones, about 93% seen once; the top ten hold around 0.93%. The input for sequencing was peripheral blood, taken 28 days after the second dose of the MenACWY control vaccine. The receptors originated from an adult who received the MenACWY meningococcal vaccine as a control.

The chain combines TRBV2 with TRBJ1-4; 10 nucleotides agree with TRBD1. This CDR3 spans 15 amino acids. In germline, CDR1 is SNHLY, CDR2 FYNNEI. V gave up 6 bases and J gave up 7 bases; unmatched junction bases: 8. The CDR3 spells CASRQDRGLGEKLFF. For the CDR3, the DNA is TGTGCCAGCAGACAAGACAGGGGGCTTGGTGAAAAACTGTTTTTT. Filled out from reference TRBV2 and TRBJ1-4, the complete variable domain reads EPEVTQTPSHQVTQMGQEVILRCVPISNHLYFYWYRQILGQKVEFLVSFYNNEISEKSEIFDDQFSVERPDGSNFTLKIRSTKLEDSAMYFCASRQDRGLGEKLFFGSGTQLSVL.

The V gene is TRBV6-6, the J gene TRBJ1-2; 8 bases match TRBD1. CDR1 is MNHNY, CDR2 SVGAGI, per germline (reference sequence). With V trimmed by 5 bases and J by 8 bases, 7 bases remained unmatched. The CDR3 is 13 residues long. The CDR3 sequence: CASSLDRAGGYTF. In DNA form, the CDR3 reads TGTGCCAGCAGTCTGGACAGGGCAGGAGGCTACACCTTC.